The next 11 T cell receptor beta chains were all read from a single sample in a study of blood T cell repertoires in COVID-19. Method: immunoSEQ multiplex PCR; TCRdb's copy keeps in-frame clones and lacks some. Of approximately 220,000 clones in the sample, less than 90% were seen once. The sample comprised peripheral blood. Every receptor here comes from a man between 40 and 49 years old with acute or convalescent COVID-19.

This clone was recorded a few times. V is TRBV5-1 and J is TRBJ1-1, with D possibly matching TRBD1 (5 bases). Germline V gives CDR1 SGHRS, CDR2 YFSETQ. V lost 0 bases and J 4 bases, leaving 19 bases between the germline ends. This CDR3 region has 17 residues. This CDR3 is CASSLAGGNRLGTEAFF. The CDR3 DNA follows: TGCGCCAGCAGCTTGGCCGGGGGTAATAGGTTGGGCACTGAAGCTTTCTTT.

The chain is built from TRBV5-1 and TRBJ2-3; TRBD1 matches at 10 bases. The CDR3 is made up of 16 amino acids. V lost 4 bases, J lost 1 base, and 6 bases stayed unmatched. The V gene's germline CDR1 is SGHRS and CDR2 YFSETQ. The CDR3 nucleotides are TGCGCCAGCAGCGTCTCCGGGACAGGGGGCACAGATACGCAGTATTTT. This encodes CASSVSGTGGTDTQYF.

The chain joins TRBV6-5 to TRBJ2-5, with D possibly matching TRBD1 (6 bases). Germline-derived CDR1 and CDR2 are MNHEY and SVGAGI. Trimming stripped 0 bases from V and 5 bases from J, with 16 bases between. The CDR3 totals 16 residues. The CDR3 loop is CASSYSGFTGRETQYF. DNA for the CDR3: TGTGCCAGCAGTTACTCCGGATTTACAGGGCGGGAGACCCAGTACTTC.

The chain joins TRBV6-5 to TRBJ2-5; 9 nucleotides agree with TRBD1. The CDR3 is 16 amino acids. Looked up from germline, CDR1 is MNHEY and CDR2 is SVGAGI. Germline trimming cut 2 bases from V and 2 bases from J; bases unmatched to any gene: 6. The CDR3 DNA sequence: TGTGCCAGCAGTTACACGACAGGGGGTGGTCAAGAGACCCAGTACTTC. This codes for CASSYTTGGGQETQYF.

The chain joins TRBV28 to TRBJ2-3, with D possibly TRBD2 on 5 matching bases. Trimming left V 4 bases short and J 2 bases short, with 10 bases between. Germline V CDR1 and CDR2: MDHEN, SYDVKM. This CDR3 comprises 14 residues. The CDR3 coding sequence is TGTGCCAGCAGTTCTAGGACTCTCACAGATACGCAGTATTTT. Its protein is CASSSRTLTDTQYF.

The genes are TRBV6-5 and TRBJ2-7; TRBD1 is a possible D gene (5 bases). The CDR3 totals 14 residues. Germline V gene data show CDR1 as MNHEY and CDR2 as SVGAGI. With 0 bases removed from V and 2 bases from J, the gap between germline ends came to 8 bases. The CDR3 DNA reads TGTGCCAGCAGTTACTCTGGGGCGGCCTACGAGCAGTACTTC. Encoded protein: CASSYSGAAYEQYF.

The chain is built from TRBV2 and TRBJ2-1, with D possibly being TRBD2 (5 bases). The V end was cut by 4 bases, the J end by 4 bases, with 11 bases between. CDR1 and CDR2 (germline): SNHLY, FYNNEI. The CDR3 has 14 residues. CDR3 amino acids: CASSVERQYNEQFF. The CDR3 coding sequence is TGTGCCAGCAGTGTAGAGCGGCAGTACAATGAGCAGTTCTTC.

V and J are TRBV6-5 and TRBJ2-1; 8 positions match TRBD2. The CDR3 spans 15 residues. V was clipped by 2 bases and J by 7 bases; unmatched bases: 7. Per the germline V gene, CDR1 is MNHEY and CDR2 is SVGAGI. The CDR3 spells CASSYGLARGNEQFF. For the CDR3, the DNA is TGTGCCAGCAGTTACGGACTAGCTAGGGGTAATGAGCAGTTCTTC.

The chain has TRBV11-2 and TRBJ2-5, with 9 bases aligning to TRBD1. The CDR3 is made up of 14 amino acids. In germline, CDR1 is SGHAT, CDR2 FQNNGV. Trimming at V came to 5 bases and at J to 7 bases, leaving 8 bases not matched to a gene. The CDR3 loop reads CASSRPDRGGTQYF. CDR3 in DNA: TGTGCCAGCAGCCGCCCGGACAGGGGAGGGACCCAGTACTTC.

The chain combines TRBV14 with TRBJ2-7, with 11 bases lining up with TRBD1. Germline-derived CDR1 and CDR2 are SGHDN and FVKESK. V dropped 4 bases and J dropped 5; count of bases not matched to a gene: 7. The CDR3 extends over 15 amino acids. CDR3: CASSPLGQGAHEQYF. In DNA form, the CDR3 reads TGTGCCAGCAGCCCCCTAGGACAGGGGGCCCACGAGCAGTACTTC.

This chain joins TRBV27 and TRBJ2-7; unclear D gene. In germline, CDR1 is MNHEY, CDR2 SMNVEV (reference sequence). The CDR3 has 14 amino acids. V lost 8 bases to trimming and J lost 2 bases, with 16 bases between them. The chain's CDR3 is CASSFWAGPYEQYF. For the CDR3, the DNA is TGTGCCAGCTCCTTCTGGGCCGGCCCCTACGAGCAGTACTTC.